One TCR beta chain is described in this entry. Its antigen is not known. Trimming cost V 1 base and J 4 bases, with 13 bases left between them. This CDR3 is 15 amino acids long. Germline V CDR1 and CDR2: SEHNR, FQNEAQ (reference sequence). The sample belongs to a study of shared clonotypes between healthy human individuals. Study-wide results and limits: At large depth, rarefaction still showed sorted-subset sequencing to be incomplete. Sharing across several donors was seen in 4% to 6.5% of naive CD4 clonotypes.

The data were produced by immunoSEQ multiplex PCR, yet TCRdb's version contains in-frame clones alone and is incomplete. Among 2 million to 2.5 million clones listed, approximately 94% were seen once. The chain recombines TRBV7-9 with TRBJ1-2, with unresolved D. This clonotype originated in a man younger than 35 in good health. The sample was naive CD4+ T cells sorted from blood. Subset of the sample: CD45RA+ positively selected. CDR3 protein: CASSLEGPTPYGYTF. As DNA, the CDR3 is TGTGCCAGCAGCTTAGAGGGCCCTACCCCCTATGGCTACACCTTC.